What follows are 18 T cell receptor beta chains derived from one specimen sequenced in a study of blood T cells in healthy people across ages. Through a sample-barcoded 5' primer and a J-beta primer mix, a second PCR was run for 7 to 11 cycles. TCRdb redid the calling of the 5' RACE reads with MiXCR, one entry per CDR3 protein. The table includes approximately 690,000 distinct CDR3 sequences, roughly 50% detected once. Sequenced material: blood. These receptors all stem from a man aged 55 to 70 in good health.

This clonotype showed up just a few times. The V gene is TRBV5-6, the J gene TRBJ1-2; D gene ambiguous. The CDR3 sequence is 13 residues long. V lost 4 bases and J lost 7, with 14 bases in between. Germline V lookup: CDR1 SGHDT, CDR2 YYEEEE. In DNA form, the CDR3 reads TGTGCCAGCAGCGGAGGAGATAAGGCTGGCTACACCTTC. Amino acid sequence: CASSGGDKAGYTF. Using reference TRBV5-6 and TRBJ1-2 for the parts outside the CDR3, the full variable domain is DAGVTQSPTHLIKTRGQQVTLRCSPKSGHDTVSWYQQALGQGPQFIFQYYEEEERQRGNFPDRFSGHQFPNYSSELNVNALLLGDSALYLCASSGGDKAGYTFGSGTRLTVV.

The chain combines TRBV5-1 with TRBJ2-3; possible D gene TRBD2, 6 bases. The length of the CDR3 is 16 residues. The germline V and J ends were trimmed by 3 bases and 0 bases, with 14 bases remaining between them. Germline CDR1 is SGHRS and CDR2 is YFSETQ. CDR3 protein: CASSSQIAASTDTQYF. CDR3 nucleotides: TGCGCCAGCAGCTCGCAAATAGCGGCAAGCACAGATACGCAGTATTTT.

The chain carries TRBV5-1 and TRBJ2-1; D is unclear. Germline V gene sequence: CDR1 SGHRS, CDR2 YFSETQ. The CDR3 has 14 residues. The V end lost 0 bases, the J end lost 2 bases, and 6 bases lay between the germline ends. Here the CDR3 DNA reads TGCGCCAGCAGCTTGGCTGACACCTACAATGAGCAGTTCTTC. Protein: CASSLADTYNEQFF.

This clonotype was seen more than once but under ten times. The rearrangement joins TRBV20-1 to TRBJ1-2; TRBD1 is a possible D gene (6 bases). Per the germline V gene, CDR1 is DFQATT and CDR2 is SNEGSKA (reference sequence). The V end was cut by 5 bases, the J end by 6 bases, with 16 bases between. The CDR3 is made up of 13 amino acids. As DNA, the CDR3 is TGCAGTGCTGAAGGGGACACGGGGCATGGCTACACCTTC. This encodes CSAEGDTGHGYTF.

This rearrangement joins TRBV12-5 to TRBJ2-1; D is undetermined. CDR1 LGHNT and CDR2 FRNRAP come from the germline V gene. This CDR3 is built from 17 residues. V was clipped by 1 base and J by 0 bases, with 13 bases between them. The CDR3 nucleotides are TGTGCTAGTGGTTTGGGGCCAGCGAGGAGCTCCTACAATGAGCAGTTCTTC. This gives the protein CASGLGPARSSYNEQFF.

V is TRBV5-1 and J is TRBJ2-3; 9 bases are shared with TRBD2. CDR1 is SGHRS, CDR2 YFSETQ, per germline. V dropped 2 bases and J dropped 6; count of bases not matched to a gene: 10. CDR3 length equals 16 residues. The CDR3 sequence: CASSLYPGLAGDTQYF. DNA for the CDR3: TGCGCCAGCAGCTTATACCCGGGACTAGCTGGTGATACGCAGTATTTT.

This clonotype turned up a few times. The J gene is TRBJ1-6, the V gene TRBV5-5; 10 bases line up with TRBD1. The V gene's germline CDR1 is SGHKS and CDR2 YYEKEE (reference sequence). CDR3 length: 12 amino acids. The V and J ends lost 0 bases and 16 bases, in that order; junction bases with no gene match: 1. CDR3 loop: CASSLAGQGLHF. CDR3 DNA: TGTGCCAGCAGCTTGGCGGGACAGGGGCTCCACTTT.

The chain is built from TRBV5-1 and TRBJ2-6; no definite D call. The CDR3 extends over 14 amino acids. From germline, CDR1 is SGHRS and CDR2 YFSETQ. V lost 0 bases and J lost 4, with 5 bases in between. In DNA, the CDR3 is TGCGCCAGCAGCTTGGGAGACGGGGCCAACGTCCTGACTTTC. Translated, it gives CASSLGDGANVLTF.

By sample fraction, this clonotype is medium-sized. V and J are TRBV12-3 or TRBV12-4 and TRBJ2-5; tentative D call: TRBD1 (6 bases). The CDR3 extends over 15 amino acids. Trimming stripped 6 bases from V and 7 bases from J, with 21 bases between. The CDR3, as DNA: TGTGCCAGCAGCTACCTCCAGGGGCCTAAAGGGACCCAGTACTTC. Residues: CASSYLQGPKGTQYF.

This clonotype was counted a few times. This may arise from a read error, as a much more abundant clone is one base away. J is TRBJ2-5 and V is TRBV20-1, with TRBD2 as a possible D gene (6 bases). V shed 3 bases and J shed 2 bases, with 13 bases lying between them. The CDR3 is 14 residues long. Germline CDR1 is DFQATT and CDR2 is SNEGSKA (reference sequence). The CDR3 region is CSASGAGLQETQYF. The DNA of the CDR3 is TGCAGTGCTAGTGGGGCGGGGCTACAAGAGACCCAGTACTTC.

V and J are TRBV20-1 and TRBJ2-1, with a possible D match to TRBD2 (5 bases). CDR3 size: 15 residues. Trimming removed 8 bases at V and 0 bases at J, with 17 bases between. The germline gives CDR1 DFQATT, CDR2 SNEGSKA (reference sequence). The CDR3 nucleotides read TGCAGTACTTCGAGGGAGCCCAGCTCCTACAATGAGCAGTTCTTC. This encodes CSTSREPSSYNEQFF.

Only a few counts were recorded for this clonotype. The genes are TRBV19 and TRBJ2-4; 9 positions match TRBD2. The DNA end is more similar to TRBJ2-7, so the J call may be wrong. CDR3 size: 15 residues. Per germline, CDR1 LNHDA and CDR2 SQIVND (reference sequence). The DNA for the CDR3 is TGTGCCAGTAGTATACGCCTAGCGGGGATTTACGAGCAGTACTTC. The encoded protein is CASSIRLAGIYEQYF.

This clonotype was seen only a few times. The chain links TRBV5-1 to TRBJ2-7; D unclear. This CDR3 spans 15 amino acids. Germline CDR1 reads SGHRS; CDR2 reads YFSETQ. With 0 bases removed from V and 0 bases from J, the gap between germline ends came to 10 bases. The CDR3 sequence: CASSLERQSSYEQYF. CDR3 in DNA: TGCGCCAGCAGCTTGGAGAGACAAAGCTCCTACGAGCAGTACTTC.

V usage is TRBV7-7 and J usage is TRBJ2-5; D possibly corresponds to TRBD1 (6 bases). The V gene lost 3 bases and the J gene lost 0 bases, with 11 bases spanning the gap. The CDR3 totals 15 residues. CDR1 and CDR2 (germline): SSHAT, FNYEAQ (reference sequence). The CDR3 is CASSLGAWYQETQYF. DNA of the CDR3: TGTGCCAGCAGCTTGGGGGCTTGGTACCAAGAGACCCAGTACTTC.

The chain combines TRBV5-1 with TRBJ2-4; 11 bases line up with TRBD2. Looked up from germline, CDR1 is SGHRS and CDR2 is YFSETQ. The CDR3 is made up of 16 amino acids. V was clipped by 4 bases and J by 13 bases; unmatched bases: 16. Written as DNA, the CDR3 is TGCGCCAGCAGCCGGATAGCGGGGGGGGCTTCCAATGAGCAGTACTTC. Translating gives CASSRIAGGASNEQYF.

This clonotype was picked up a small number of times. The chain recombines TRBV28 with TRBJ1-2; the D gene is possibly TRBD1 (5 bases). Germline V gene data show CDR1 as MDHEN and CDR2 as SYDVKM. Trimming took off 6 bases at V and 8 bases at J, with 10 bases between the two ends. The CDR3 consists of 11 residues. The CDR3 nucleotides read TGTGCCAGCAGCTTTAGGGACGGCTACACCTTC. Translating it yields CASSFRDGYTF.

The chain couples TRBV6-6 to TRBJ2-6; TRBD1 might be the D (5 bases). Germline loops: CDR1 MNHNY, CDR2 SVGAGI (reference sequence). The length of the CDR3 is 16 residues. V was trimmed by 2 bases and J by 0 bases, leaving 8 bases between them. CDR3: CASSYDSYSGANVLTF. CDR3 nucleotides: TGTGCCAGCAGTTACGACAGCTACTCTGGGGCCAACGTCCTGACTTTC.

The CDR3, as DNA: TGTGCCAGCAGCTCCTCCTGGGCGAGGGATACGCAGTATTTT. Its translation is CASSSSWARDTQYF. This chain links TRBV11-2 with TRBJ2-3; D not resolved. The CDR3 covers 14 residues. V gave up 4 bases and J gave up 6 bases, with 14 bases separating them. The germline V gene encodes CDR1 SGHAT and CDR2 FQNNGV.